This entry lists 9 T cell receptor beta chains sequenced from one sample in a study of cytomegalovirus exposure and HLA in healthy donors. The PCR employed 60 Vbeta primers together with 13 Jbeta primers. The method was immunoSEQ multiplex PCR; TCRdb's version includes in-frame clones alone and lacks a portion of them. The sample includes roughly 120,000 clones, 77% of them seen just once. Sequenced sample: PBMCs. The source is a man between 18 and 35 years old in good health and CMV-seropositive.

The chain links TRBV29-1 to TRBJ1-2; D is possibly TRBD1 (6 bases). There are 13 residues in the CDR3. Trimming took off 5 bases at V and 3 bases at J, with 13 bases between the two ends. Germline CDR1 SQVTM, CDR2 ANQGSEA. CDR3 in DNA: TGCAGCGTTCCGACAGGAATTGACTATGGCTACACCTTC. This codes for CSVPTGIDYGYTF.

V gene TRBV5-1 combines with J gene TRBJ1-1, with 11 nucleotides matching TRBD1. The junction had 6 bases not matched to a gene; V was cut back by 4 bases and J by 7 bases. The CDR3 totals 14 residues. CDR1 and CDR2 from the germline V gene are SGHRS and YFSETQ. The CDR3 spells CASSLGGQGGEAFF. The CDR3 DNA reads TGCGCCAGCAGCCTGGGGGGACAGGGGGGTGAAGCTTTCTTT. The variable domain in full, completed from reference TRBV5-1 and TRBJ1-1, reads KAGVTQTPRYLIKTRGQQVTLSCSPISGHRSVSWYQQTPGQGLQFLFEYFSETQRNKGNFPGRFSGRQFSNSRSEMNVSTLELGDSALYLCASSLGGQGGEAFFGQGTRLTVV.

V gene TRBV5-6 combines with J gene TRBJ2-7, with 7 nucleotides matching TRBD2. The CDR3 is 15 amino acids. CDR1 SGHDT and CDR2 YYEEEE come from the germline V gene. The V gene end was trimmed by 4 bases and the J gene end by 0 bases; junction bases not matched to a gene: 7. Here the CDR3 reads CASSPRWTSSYEQYF. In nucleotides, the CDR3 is TGTGCCAGCAGCCCCCGGTGGACTAGCTCCTACGAGCAGTACTTC. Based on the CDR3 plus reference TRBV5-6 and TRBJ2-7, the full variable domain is DAGVTQSPTHLIKTRGQQVTLRCSPKSGHDTVSWYQQALGQGPQFIFQYYEEEERQRGNFPDRFSGHQFPNYSSELNVNALLLGDSALYLCASSPRWTSSYEQYFGPGTRLTVT.

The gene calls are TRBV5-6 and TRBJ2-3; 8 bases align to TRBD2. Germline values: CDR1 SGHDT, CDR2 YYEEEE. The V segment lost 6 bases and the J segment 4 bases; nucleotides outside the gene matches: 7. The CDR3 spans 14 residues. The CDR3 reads CASTRGGFADTQYF. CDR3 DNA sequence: TGTGCCAGCACCCGGGGGGGGTTTGCAGATACGCAGTATTTT. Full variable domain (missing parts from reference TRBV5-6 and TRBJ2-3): DAGVTQSPTHLIKTRGQQVTLRCSPKSGHDTVSWYQQALGQGPQFIFQYYEEEERQRGNFPDRFSGHQFPNYSSELNVNALLLGDSALYLCASTRGGFADTQYFGPGTRLTVL.

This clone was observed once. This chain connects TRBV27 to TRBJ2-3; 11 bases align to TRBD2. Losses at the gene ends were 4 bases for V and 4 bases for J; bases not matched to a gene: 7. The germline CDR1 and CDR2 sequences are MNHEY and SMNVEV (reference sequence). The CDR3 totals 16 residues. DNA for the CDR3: TGTGCCAGCAGTTATTATAGCGGGAGGGGGGCAGATACGCAGTATTTT. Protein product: CASSYYSGRGADTQYF.

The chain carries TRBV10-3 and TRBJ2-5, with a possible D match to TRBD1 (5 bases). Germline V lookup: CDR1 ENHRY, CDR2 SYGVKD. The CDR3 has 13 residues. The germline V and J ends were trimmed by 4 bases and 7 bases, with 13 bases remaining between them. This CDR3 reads CAISGQGQGTQYF. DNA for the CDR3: TGTGCCATCAGTGGTCAAGGGCAGGGGACCCAGTACTTC.

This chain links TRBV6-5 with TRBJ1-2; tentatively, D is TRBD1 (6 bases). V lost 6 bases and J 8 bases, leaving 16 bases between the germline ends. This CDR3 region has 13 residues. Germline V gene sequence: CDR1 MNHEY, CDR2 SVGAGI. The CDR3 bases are TGTGCCAGCAGCAACGACAGGTTCTTCGGCTACACCTTC. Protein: CASSNDRFFGYTF.

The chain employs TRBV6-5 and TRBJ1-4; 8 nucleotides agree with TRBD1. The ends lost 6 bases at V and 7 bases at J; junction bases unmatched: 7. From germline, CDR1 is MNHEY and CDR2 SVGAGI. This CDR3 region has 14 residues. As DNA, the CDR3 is TGTGCCAGCAGACCGGACAGGGTTGCTGAAAAACTGTTTTTT. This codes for CASRPDRVAEKLFF.

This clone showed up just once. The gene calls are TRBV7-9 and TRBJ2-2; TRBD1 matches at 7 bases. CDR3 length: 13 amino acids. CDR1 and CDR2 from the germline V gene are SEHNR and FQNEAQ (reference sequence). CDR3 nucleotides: TGTTCCGTCACAGGGGTGGGCACCGGGGAGCTGTTTTTT. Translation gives CSVTGVGTGELFF.